This T cell receptor (beta chain) was retrieved from a study of multiple sclerosis patients with progressive multifocal leukoencephalopathy. Findings of the study overall: Expanded clones at PML onset predated and persisted through natalizumab therapy.

The V end lost 0 bases, the J end lost 7 bases, and 8 bases lay between the germline ends. This CDR3 is 14 amino acids long. Germline V gene data show CDR1 as SGDLS and CDR2 as YYNGEE. This clone was counted a single time. Its antigen is as yet unknown. Sequencing was at survey level. Spiked into each PCR were synthetic inline TR CDR3 controls of all V-J pairings. Assay: immunoSEQ multiplex PCR; the TCRdb copy retains only in-frame clones and omits some. Found here are 25,000 to 35,000 clones, about 92% of them singletons; the top ten hold roughly 2%. The time point: before natalizumab initiation. The chain combines TRBV9 with TRBJ1-6, with a possible D match to TRBD1 (5 bases). Sample: PBMCs. The sequence was obtained from a man under 40 with multiple sclerosis. CDR3 DNA sequence: TGTGCCAGCAGCGTAGGCCAGGGAAATTCACCCCTCCACTTT. Its translation: CASSVGQGNSPLHF.